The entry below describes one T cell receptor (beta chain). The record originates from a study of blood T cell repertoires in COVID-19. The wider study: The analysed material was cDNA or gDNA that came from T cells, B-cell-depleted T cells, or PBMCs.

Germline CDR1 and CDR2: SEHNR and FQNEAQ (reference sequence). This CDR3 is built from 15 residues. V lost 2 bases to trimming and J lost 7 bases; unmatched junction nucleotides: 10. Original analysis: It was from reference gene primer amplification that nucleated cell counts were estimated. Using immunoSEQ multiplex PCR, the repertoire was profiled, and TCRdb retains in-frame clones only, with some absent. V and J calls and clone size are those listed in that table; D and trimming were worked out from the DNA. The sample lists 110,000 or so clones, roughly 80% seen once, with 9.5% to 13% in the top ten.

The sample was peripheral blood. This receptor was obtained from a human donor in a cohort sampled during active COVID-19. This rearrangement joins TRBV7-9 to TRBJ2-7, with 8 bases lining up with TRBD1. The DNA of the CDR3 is TGTGCCAGCAGCTTATACAGGGGGACGTCTGAGGAGCAGTACTTC. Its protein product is CASSLYRGTSEEQYF. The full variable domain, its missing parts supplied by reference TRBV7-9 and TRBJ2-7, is DTGVSQNPRHKITKRGQNVTFRCDPISEHNRLYWYRQTLGQGPEFLTYFQNEAQLEKSRLLSDRFSAERPKGSFSTLEIQRTEQGDSAMYLCASSLYRGTSEEQYFGPGTRLTVT.